This section outlines one T cell receptor beta chain sequence together with its context. V gave up 3 bases and J gave up 1 base, with 13 bases separating them. The CDR3 contains 15 residues. Germline CDR1 is WSHSY and CDR2 is SAAADI. The data derive from a study of blood T cell repertoires in COVID-19. The wider study: COVID-19 samples, acute and convalescent, were from the United States, Italy and Spain. T cells, B-cell-depleted T cells, or PBMCs supplied cDNA or gDNA.

In the study's own analysis: For nucleated cells, counts were estimated from reference gene primer amplification. Method: immunoSEQ multiplex PCR; TCRdb's copy keeps in-frame clones and lacks some. The D gene and trimming were derived from the DNA, and the V and J assignments and clone size from that table. The sample lists about 70,000 clones, approximately 83% seen once, with more than 10% in the top ten. The chain links TRBV10-2 to TRBJ2-7; D possibly corresponds to TRBD1 (5 bases). Sequenced: peripheral blood. This receptor was obtained from a human donor in a cohort sampled during active COVID-19. CDR3: CASSDAGSRSYEQYF. CDR3 bases: TGCGCCAGCAGTGATGCAGGGTCCCGGTCCTACGAGCAGTACTTC.